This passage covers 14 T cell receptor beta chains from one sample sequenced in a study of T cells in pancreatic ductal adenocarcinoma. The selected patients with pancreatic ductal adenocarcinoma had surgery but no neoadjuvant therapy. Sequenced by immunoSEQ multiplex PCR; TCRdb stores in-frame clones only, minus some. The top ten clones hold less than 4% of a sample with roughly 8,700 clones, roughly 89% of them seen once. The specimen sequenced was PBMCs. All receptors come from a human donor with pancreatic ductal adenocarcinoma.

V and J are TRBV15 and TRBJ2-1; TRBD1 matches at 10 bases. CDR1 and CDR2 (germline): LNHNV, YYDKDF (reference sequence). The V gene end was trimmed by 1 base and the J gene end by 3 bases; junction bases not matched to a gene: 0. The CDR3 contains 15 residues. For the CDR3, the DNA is TGTGCCACCAGCAGAGGGACAGGGGGCTACAATGAGCAGTTCTTC. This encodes CATSRGTGGYNEQFF.

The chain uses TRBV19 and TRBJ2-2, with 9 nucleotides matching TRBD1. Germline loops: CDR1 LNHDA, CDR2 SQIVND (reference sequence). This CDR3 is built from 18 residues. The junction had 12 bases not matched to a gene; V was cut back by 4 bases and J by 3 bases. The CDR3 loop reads CASSTTGTGPSYTGELFF. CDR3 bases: TGTGCCAGTAGTACCACCGGGACAGGGCCTTCCTACACCGGGGAGCTGTTTTTT.

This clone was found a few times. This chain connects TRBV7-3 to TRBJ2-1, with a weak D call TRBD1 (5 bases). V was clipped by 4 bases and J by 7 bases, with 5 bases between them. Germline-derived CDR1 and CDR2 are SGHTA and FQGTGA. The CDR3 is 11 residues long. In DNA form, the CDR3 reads TGTGCCAGCAGCTCAGGGAATGAGCAGTTCTTC. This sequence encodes CASSSGNEQFF.

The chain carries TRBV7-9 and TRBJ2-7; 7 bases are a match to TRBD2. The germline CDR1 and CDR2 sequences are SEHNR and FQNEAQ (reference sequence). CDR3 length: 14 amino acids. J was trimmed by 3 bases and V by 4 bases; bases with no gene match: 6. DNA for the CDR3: TGTGCCAGCAGCTCGGCGGGGGACCTCTACGAGCAGTACTTC. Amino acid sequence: CASSSAGDLYEQYF.

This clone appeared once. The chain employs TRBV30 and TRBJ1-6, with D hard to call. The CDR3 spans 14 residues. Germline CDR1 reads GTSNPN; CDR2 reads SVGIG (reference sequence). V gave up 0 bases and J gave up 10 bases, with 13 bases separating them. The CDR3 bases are TGTGCCTGGAGTGTGGGGAGGTTGGGATCACCCCTCCACTTT. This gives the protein CAWSVGRLGSPLHF.

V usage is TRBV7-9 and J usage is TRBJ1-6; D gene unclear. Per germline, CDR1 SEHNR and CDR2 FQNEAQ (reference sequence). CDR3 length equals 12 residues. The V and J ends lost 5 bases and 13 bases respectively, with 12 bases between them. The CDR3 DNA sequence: TGTGCCAGCAGCCTCCCCACTATTCCCCTCCACTTT. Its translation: CASSLPTIPLHF.

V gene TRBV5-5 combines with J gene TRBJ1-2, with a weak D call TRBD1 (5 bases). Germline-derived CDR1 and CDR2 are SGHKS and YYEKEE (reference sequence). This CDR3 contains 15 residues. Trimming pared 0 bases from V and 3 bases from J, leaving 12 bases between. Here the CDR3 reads CASSLASAGHYGYTF. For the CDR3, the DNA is TGTGCCAGCAGCTTGGCCTCGGCAGGGCACTATGGCTACACCTTC.

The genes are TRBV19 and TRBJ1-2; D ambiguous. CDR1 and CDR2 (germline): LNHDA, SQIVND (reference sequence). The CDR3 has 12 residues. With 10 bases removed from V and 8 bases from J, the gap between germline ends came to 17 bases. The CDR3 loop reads CATGGMLVGYTF. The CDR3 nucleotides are TGTGCCACCGGAGGGATGTTAGTGGGCTACACCTTC. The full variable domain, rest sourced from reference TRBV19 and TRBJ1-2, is DGGITQSPKYLFRKEGQNVTLSCEQNLNHDAMYWYRQDPGQGLRLIYYSQIVNDFQKGDIAEGYSVSREKKESFPLTVTSAQKNPTAFYLCATGGMLVGYTFGSGTRLTVV.

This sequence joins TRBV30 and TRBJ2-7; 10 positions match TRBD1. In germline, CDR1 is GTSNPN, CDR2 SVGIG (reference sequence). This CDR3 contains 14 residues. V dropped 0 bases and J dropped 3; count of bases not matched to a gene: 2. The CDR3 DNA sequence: TGTGCCTGGAGTGTTGACAGGGGGCTCTACGAGCAGTACTTC. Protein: CAWSVDRGLYEQYF.

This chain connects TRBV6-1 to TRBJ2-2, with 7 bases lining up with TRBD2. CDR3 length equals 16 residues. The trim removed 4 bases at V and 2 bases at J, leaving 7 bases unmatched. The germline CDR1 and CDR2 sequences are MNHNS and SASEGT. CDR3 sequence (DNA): TGTGCCAGCAGTGCGGAGACTAGCCCCAACACCGGGGAGCTGTTTTTT. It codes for CASSAETSPNTGELFF.

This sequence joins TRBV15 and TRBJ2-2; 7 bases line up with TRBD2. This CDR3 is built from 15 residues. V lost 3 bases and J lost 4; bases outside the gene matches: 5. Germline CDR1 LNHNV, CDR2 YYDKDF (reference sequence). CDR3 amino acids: CATSRRESGTGELFF. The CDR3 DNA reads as TGTGCCACCAGCAGGCGGGAGTCGGGCACCGGGGAGCTGTTTTTT.

The CDR3 DNA is TGCACCAGCAGCCAAGATAAGCGGGAAACTAGCGGGACTTCGGAGACCCAGTACTTC. It is translated as CTSSQDKRETSGTSETQYF. This chain connects TRBV1 to TRBJ2-5; the table's TRBD2 call for D was not verified on the DNA. TRBV1 is annotated as a pseudogene. This CDR3 has 19 amino acids.

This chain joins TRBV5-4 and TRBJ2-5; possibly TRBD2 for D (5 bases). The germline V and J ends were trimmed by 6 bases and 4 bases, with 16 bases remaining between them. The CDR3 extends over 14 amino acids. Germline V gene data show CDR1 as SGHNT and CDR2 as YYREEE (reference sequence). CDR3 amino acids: CASNPVGITETQYF. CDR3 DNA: TGTGCCAGCAACCCCGTCGGGATCACAGAGACCCAGTACTTC. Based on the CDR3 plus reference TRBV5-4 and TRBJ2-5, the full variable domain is ETGVTQSPTHLIKTRGQQVTLRCSSQSGHNTVSWYQQALGQGPQFIFQYYREEENGRGNFPPRFSGLQFPNYSSELNVNALELDDSALYLCASNPVGITETQYFGPGTRLLVL.

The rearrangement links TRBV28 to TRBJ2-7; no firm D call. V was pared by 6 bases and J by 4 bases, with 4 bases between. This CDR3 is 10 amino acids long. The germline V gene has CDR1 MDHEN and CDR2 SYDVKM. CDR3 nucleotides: TGTGCCAGCAGGAGATACGAGCAGTACTTC. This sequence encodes CASRRYEQYF.